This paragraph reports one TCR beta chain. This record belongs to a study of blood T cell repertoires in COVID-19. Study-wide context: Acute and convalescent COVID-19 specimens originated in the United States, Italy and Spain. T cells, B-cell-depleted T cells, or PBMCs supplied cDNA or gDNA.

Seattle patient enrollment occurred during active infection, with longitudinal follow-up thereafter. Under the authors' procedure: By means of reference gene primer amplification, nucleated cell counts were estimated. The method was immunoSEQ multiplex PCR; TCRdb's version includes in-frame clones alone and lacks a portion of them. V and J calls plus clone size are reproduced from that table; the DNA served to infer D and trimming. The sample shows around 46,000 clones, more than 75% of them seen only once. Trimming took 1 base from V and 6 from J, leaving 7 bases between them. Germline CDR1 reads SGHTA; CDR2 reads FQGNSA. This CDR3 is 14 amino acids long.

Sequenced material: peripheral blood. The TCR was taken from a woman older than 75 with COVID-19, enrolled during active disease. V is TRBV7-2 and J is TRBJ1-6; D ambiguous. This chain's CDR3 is CASSLVESNSPLHF. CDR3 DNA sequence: TGTGCCAGCAGCTTAGTCGAGAGTAATTCACCCCTCCACTTT.